A selection of T cell receptor beta chains follows, all from one sample in a study of radiation and T cells in renal cell carcinoma. Sequencing used immunoSEQ multiplex PCR; TCRdb keeps in-frame clones, though not all of them. The table lists some 60,000 clones, around three quarters of them singletons. This material consisted of blood, taken from a patient whose treatment included radiotherapy and nephrectomy. The receptors here all came from a man between 60 and 75 years old with renal cell carcinoma. Both conserved end residues are part of each CDR3.

TRBV7-2	CASSVDRGNTGELFF
TRBV11-1	CASSHSSANGYTF
TRBV5-4	CASSLGGLAGEGIQYF
TRBV7-8	CASRRDPSNQPQHF
TRBV2	CATLGGGPGSTIYF
TRBV5-1	CASSRGTSGMSSYNEQFF
TRBV5-1	CASSPDGQTNYGYTF
TRBV5-6	CASSLMGNEQFF
TRBV19	CASSMKAGQETQYF
TRBV6-5	CASSYGSNQPQHF
TRBV19	CASSMGQGGSTGELFF
TRBV2	CASRREPANEKLFF
TRBV4-3	CASSQVLAGGPVAQYF
TRBV29-1	CSATPDRVGETQYF
TRBV2	CASRGWQINSNQPQHF
TRBV30	CAWSWTRDMNTEAFF
TRBV30	CAWSEYGNTIYF
TRBV10-3	CAISVSTGLAGAVPYNEQFF
TRBV11-3	CASSSPITSGNTGELFF
TRBV4-2	CASSQATGGWYF
TRBV7-8	CASRQTGMWTEAFF
TRBV4-2	CASSRGQGFQPQHF
TRBV11-2	CASSPGSSYNEQFF
TRBV11-2	CASSPRPIGYTF
TRBV7-9	CASSATGVVQFF
TRBV10-3	CAISEWEPHSSGANVLTF
TRBV30	CASTLGGYRDKVYEQYF
TRBV7-9	CASSPRQGMNTGELFF
TRBV10-1	CASSDPTSGSRSDTQYF
TRBV30	CAWSAGYGNIQYF
TRBV7-2	CASSLPSTDTQYF